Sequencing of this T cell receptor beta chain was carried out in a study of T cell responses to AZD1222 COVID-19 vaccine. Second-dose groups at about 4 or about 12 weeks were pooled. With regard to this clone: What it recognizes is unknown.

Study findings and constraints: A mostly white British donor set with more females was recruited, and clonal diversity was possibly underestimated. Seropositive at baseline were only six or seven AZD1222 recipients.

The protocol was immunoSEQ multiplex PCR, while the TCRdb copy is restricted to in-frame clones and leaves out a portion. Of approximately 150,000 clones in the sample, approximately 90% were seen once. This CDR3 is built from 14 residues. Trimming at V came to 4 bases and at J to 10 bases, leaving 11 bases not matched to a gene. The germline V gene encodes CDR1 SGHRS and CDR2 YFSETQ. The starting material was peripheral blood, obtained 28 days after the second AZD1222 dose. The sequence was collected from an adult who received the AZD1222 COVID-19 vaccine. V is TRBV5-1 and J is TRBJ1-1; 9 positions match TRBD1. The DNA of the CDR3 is TGCGCCAGCAGCACAGACAGGGGGAGTAGAGGAGCTTTCTTT. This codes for CASSTDRGSRGAFF. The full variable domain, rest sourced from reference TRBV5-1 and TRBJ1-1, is KAGVTQTPRYLIKTRGQQVTLSCSPISGHRSVSWYQQTPGQGLQFLFEYFSETQRNKGNFPGRFSGRQFSNSRSEMNVSTLELGDSALYLCASSTDRGSRGAFFGQGTRLTVV.